The 17 T cell receptor beta chains listed next were all sequenced from one sample in a study of blood T cell repertoires in COVID-19. Here immunoSEQ multiplex PCR was the method, and the copy in TCRdb shows in-frame clones only, minus some. The sample lists roughly 260,000 clones, approximately 90% seen once, with over 3.5% in the top ten. Sequenced material: peripheral blood. The receptors stem from a woman in her thirties or forties with acute or convalescent COVID-19.

In this sample, this clone turned up once. The rearrangement links TRBV12-5 to TRBJ1-4; 7 bases agree with TRBD1. The CDR3 covers 14 residues. CDR1 is LGHNT, CDR2 FRNRAP, per germline. The V and J ends lost 6 bases and 7 bases, in that order; junction bases with no gene match: 8. CDR3 loop: CASGETGSFEKLFF. As DNA, the CDR3 is TGTGCTAGTGGCGAGACAGGGTCGTTTGAAAAACTGTTTTTT.

The chain carries TRBV5-6 and TRBJ1-3, with no clear D. The CDR3 covers 16 residues. Germline V gene sequence: CDR1 SGHDT, CDR2 YYEEEE. The germline V and J ends were trimmed by 0 bases and 1 base, with 11 bases remaining between them. The CDR3 bases are TGTGCCAGCAGCTTGGACCGAGGGCATTCTGGAAACACCATATATTTT. This encodes CASSLDRGHSGNTIYF.

The chain carries TRBV3-1 (or the pseudogene TRBV3-2) and TRBJ1-1; D is perhaps TRBD1 (6 bases). V lost 1 base to trimming and J lost 1 base, with 7 bases between them. Germline CDR1 reads LGHDT; CDR2 reads YNNKEL (reference sequence). The CDR3 is 14 residues long. The CDR3 nucleotides are TGTGCCAGCAGCCAAGGGGGACAGAACACTGAAGCTTTCTTT. Translating gives CASSQGGQNTEAFF.

This chain joins TRBV19 and TRBJ1-1; TRBD1 matches 8 bases. CDR3 length: 15 amino acids. The trim removed 6 bases at V and 1 base at J, leaving 7 bases unmatched. The germline V gene encodes CDR1 LNHDA and CDR2 SQIVND (reference sequence). In nucleotides, the CDR3 is TGTGCCAGTAGCGGACAGGGTACTTGGAACACTGAAGCTTTCTTT. Residues: CASSGQGTWNTEAFF.

The rearrangement joins TRBV30 to TRBJ1-6; D might be TRBD1 (5 bases). Germline CDR1 is GTSNPN and CDR2 is SVGIG (reference sequence). V was shortened by 5 bases and J by 7 bases, with 15 bases between the two germline ends. This CDR3 has 14 residues. CDR3 nucleotides: TGTGCCTGGGCCCGCGGGGCCACGAATTCACCCCTCCACTTT. Translation gives CAWARGATNSPLHF.

This clone appeared a single time. The chain recombines TRBV4-1 with TRBJ1-3; D gene uncertain. Germline loops: CDR1 MGHRA, CDR2 YSYEKL. V was trimmed by 0 bases and J by 9 bases, leaving 6 bases between them. This CDR3 has 12 residues. CDR3 amino acids: CASSQESSTIYF. The CDR3 nucleotides are TGCGCCAGCAGCCAAGAATCCAGCACCATATATTTT.

The rearrangement joins TRBV7-6 to TRBJ2-6; unclear D gene. Per germline, CDR1 SGHVS and CDR2 FNYEAQ. Trimming took off 7 bases at V and 0 bases at J, with 19 bases between the two ends. This CDR3 region has 18 residues. The CDR3 loop is CASTSREAYSSGANVLTF. CDR3 DNA sequence: TGTGCCAGCACCTCCCGCGAAGCTTACAGCTCTGGGGCCAACGTCCTGACTTTC.

CDR3 nucleotides: TGTGCCAGCAGCTTGGGGAGGGCCGGGGAGCTGTTTTTT. Translated: CASSLGRAGELFF. The J gene is TRBJ2-2, the V gene TRBV5-6; the D gene is possibly TRBD2 (6 bases). CDR1 is SGHDT, CDR2 YYEEEE, per germline. The CDR3 has 13 amino acids. Trimming removed 0 bases from V and 6 bases from J, with 6 bases in between. The full variable domain, rest sourced from reference TRBV5-6 and TRBJ2-2, is DAGVTQSPTHLIKTRGQQVTLRCSPKSGHDTVSWYQQALGQGPQFIFQYYEEEERQRGNFPDRFSGHQFPNYSSELNVNALLLGDSALYLCASSLGRAGELFFGEGSRLTVL.

CDR3 protein: CASSPDPGGSEKLFF. The CDR3 nucleotides read TGTGCCAGCTCACCAGACCCTGGGGGGAGTGAAAAACTGTTTTTT. This chain joins TRBV18 and TRBJ1-4; TRBD1 is a possible D gene (5 bases). The V gene's germline CDR1 is KGHSH and CDR2 LQKENI. This CDR3 comprises 15 residues. V lost 2 bases and J 7 bases, leaving 14 bases between the germline ends.

The rearrangement joins TRBV19 to TRBJ1-1; possibly TRBD1 for D (5 bases). This CDR3 has 14 amino acids. Trimming stripped 11 bases from V and 1 base from J, with 17 bases between. The germline gives CDR1 LNHDA, CDR2 SQIVND (reference sequence). The DNA of the CDR3 is TGTGCCGCATTCGGGGGTCTAAGGAACACTGAAGCTTTCTTT. Amino acid sequence: CAAFGGLRNTEAFF.

This chain joins TRBV27 and TRBJ2-3, with D possibly matching TRBD1 (6 bases). The germline V and J ends were trimmed by 3 bases and 4 bases, with 8 bases remaining between them. The CDR3 consists of 13 residues. Per the germline V gene, CDR1 is MNHEY and CDR2 is SMNVEV (reference sequence). The CDR3 is CASSLWTADTQYF. CDR3 coding DNA: TGTGCCAGCAGTTTGTGGACAGCAGATACGCAGTATTTT.

V usage is TRBV18 and J usage is TRBJ1-4; the match to TRBD1 covers 7 bases. CDR3 length: 15 residues. Unmatched junction bases numbered 5, after V lost 3 bases and J lost 4 bases. Germline CDR1 and CDR2: KGHSH and LQKENI. In nucleotides, the CDR3 is TGTGCCAGCTCACCTAATAGGGACAGTAATGAAAAACTGTTTTTT. This gives the protein CASSPNRDSNEKLFF.

This clone has a single count. J is TRBJ1-3 and V is TRBV27; D is perhaps TRBD1 (5 bases). The ends were cut back, 3 bases at V and 2 bases at J, with 8 bases in the middle. The CDR3 consists of 14 residues. Germline values: CDR1 MNHEY, CDR2 SMNVEV (reference sequence). Written as DNA, the CDR3 is TGTGCCAGCAGTTTGGGGGGTACTGGAAACACCATATATTTT. It translates to CASSLGGTGNTIYF.

The rearrangement uses TRBV18 and TRBJ2-3; 10 nucleotides line up with TRBD1. Germline CDR1 KGHSH, CDR2 LQKENI. After removal of 2 bases from V and 0 bases from J, the junction contained 11 bases not matched to a gene. The CDR3 is 19 residues long. As DNA, the CDR3 is TGTGCCAGCTCACCAATGACAGGGGGCACCCTATCTAGCACAGATACGCAGTATTTT. Protein product: CASSPMTGGTLSSTDTQYF. Based on the CDR3 plus reference TRBV18 and TRBJ2-3, the full variable domain is NAGVMQNPRHLVRRRGQEARLRCSPMKGHSHVYWYRQLPEEGLKFMVYLQKENIIDESGMPKERFSAEFPKEGPSILRIQQVVRGDSAAYFCASSPMTGGTLSSTDTQYFGPGTRLTVL.

This rearrangement joins TRBV6-5 to TRBJ2-2; 8 nucleotides line up with TRBD1. Per the germline V gene, CDR1 is MNHEY and CDR2 is SVGAGI. The CDR3 has 14 amino acids. V shed 6 bases and J 6 bases; nucleotides not matched to a gene: 6. The CDR3: CASRRTGNSGELFF. For the CDR3, the DNA is TGTGCCAGCAGGAGGACAGGGAATTCCGGGGAGCTGTTTTTT.

The V and J genes are TRBV5-1 and TRBJ1-5; 11 bases line up with TRBD1. CDR3 length: 16 amino acids. The trim removed 4 bases at V and 1 base at J, leaving 4 bases unmatched. Germline values: CDR1 SGHRS, CDR2 YFSETQ. The CDR3 nucleotides are TGCGCCAGCAGCGTGGGGGACAGGGGGAGCAATCAGCCCCAGCATTTT. This sequence encodes CASSVGDRGSNQPQHF.

This clone has just one count. The rearrangement uses TRBV2 and TRBJ1-5; D is undetermined. The ends were cut back, 5 bases at V and 0 bases at J, with 11 bases in the middle. Germline loops: CDR1 SNHLY, CDR2 FYNNEI. The CDR3 runs to 15 residues. The CDR3 nucleotides read TGTGCCAGCAGTTCGAGAGGCCTTAGCAATCAGCCCCAGCATTTT. Its protein product is CASSSRGLSNQPQHF. Supplemented by reference TRBV2 and TRBJ1-5, the full variable domain reads EPEVTQTPSHQVTQMGQEVILRCVPISNHLYFYWYRQILGQKVEFLVSFYNNEISEKSEIFDDQFSVERPDGSNFTLKIRSTKLEDSAMYFCASSSRGLSNQPQHFGDGTRLSIL.